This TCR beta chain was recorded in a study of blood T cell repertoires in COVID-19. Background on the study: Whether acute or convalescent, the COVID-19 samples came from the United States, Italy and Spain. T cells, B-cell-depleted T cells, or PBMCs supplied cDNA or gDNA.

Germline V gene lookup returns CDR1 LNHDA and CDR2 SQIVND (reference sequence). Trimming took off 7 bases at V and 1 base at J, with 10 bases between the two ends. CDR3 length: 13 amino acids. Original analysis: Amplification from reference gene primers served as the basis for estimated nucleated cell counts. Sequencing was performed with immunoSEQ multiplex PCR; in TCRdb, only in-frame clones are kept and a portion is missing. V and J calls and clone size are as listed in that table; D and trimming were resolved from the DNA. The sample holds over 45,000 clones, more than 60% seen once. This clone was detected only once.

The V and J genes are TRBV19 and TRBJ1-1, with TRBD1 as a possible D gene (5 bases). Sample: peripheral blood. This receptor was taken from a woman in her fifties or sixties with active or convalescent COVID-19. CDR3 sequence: CASNRQRNTEAFF. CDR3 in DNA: TGTGCCAGTAACAGACAGAGGAACACTGAAGCTTTCTTT.